This T cell receptor (beta chain) was sequenced for a study of CD4 T cells in relation to SARS-CoV-2 and coronaviruses. Study information: TCR beta CDR3s were sequenced after approximately ten-day antigen culture of PBMCs.

Only in-frame clones appear in the TCRdb table, and some are missing; sequencing was by immunoSEQ multiplex PCR. There are 15,000 to 17,000 clones in the sample; roughly 80% occur only once, and about a quarter lies in the top ten. In regard to this clone: As yet, its antigen is unknown.

The CDR3 has 13 residues. Trimming cost V 4 bases and J 9 bases; bases outside gene matches: 8. CDR1 and CDR2 from the germline V gene are SGHAT and FQNNGV. CD4+ T cells from unexposed donors were obtained before the COVID-19 pandemic (2011-2018). Isolation of CD4+ T cells took place after approximately eleven days in culture. Unexposed-donor CD4+ T cells were probed with SARS-CoV-2 S/N and four cold-coronavirus spikes, cells permitting. The TCR sequence derives from a human donor in good health. The J gene is TRBJ2-7, the V gene TRBV11-2, with 8 positions matching TRBD1. Sequencing was performed on CD4+ T cells from PBMCs, cultured in vitro. CDR3 residues: CASSSTDREVQYF. The CDR3 DNA follows: TGTGCCAGCAGCTCTACGGACAGGGAGGTGCAGTACTTC.